The clone carrying this T cell receptor (beta chain) was observed a handful of times. Its antigen is not identified. These data are taken from a study of lymphopenia after photon versus proton radiotherapy. General study results and limits: Oligoclonal CD8+ Temra expansion after nadir drove photon patients' diversity drop.

The method was immunoSEQ multiplex PCR; TCRdb's version includes in-frame clones alone and lacks a portion of them. The sample lists about 50,000 clones, about 92% occurring once. The CDR3 sequence is 13 residues long. Germline V gives CDR1 SGHTA, CDR2 FQGNSA. The V gene lost 5 bases and the J gene lost 8 bases, with 12 bases spanning the gap. The input for sequencing was peripheral blood, taken from a patient treated with photon-based radiotherapy. The J gene is TRBJ2-2, the V gene TRBV7-2; TRBD1 or TRBD2 may be the D gene (5 bases each). This TCR was recovered from a woman in her 40s with cholangiocarcinoma. CDR3 sequence: CASSPRRTGELFF. The CDR3 DNA sequence: TGTGCCAGCAGCCCACGGAGGACAGGGGAGCTGTTTTTT.